This T cell receptor beta chain comes out of a study of cytomegalovirus exposure and HLA in healthy donors (dated by TCRdb to about 2017). About the full investigation: An earlier analysis of roughly 570 of the donors reported about 260 Gb of sequence data and 95 million to 130 million unique TCR beta sequences obtained from roughly 180 million T cells. Roughly 300 gigabases of sequencing data and 75 million to 85 million unique TCR sequences made up an early release that covered approximately 620 HLA-typed donors. The genetic ancestry cluster associated with self-reported Caucasian donors included roughly four fifths of the 398 genotyped donors. The study was designed to test whether signatures of past pathogen exposure could be identified by cataloging public T cell receptors. The study used immunosequencing to profile the T cell repertoires of 666 subjects and linked those repertoires to cytomegalovirus serostatus. Besides the first cohort of roughly 640 subjects, a separate validation cohort made up of over 95 different subjects was used. The study combined high-throughput TCR immunosequencing, statistical association of individual TCRs with disease status, and machine learning to predict cytomegalovirus infection status. A later analysis re-analyzed previously published TCR beta repertoires from 500 to 700 donors and added high-resolution HLA genotyping to study TCR occurrence patterns. Rather than drawing on any new phenotypic data, the later analysis identified candidate immune exposures from TCR beta sequences and the way those sequences occurred across donors. An earlier analysis of around 540 of the donors applied high-throughput TCR beta sequencing to assess whether each TCR beta V gene segment acted as functional or pseudogenic. Donor age, sex, ethnicity and CMV serostatus were compiled together with the repertoire data. In a later genetic analysis, genome-wide SNP genotypes for about three fifths of the roughly 670 donors were used, and that subset was treated as a discovery cohort. Every repertoire in the discovery cohort had been generated on one and the same sequencing platform. Class I and class II HLA loci were covered by the typing at four-digit resolution. Typing coverage varied by locus: about 629-640 donors for A, B, C, DRB1 and DQB1; 522 for DQA1; about 590 for DPA1; roughly 450 for DPB1. Because of strong linkage in the cohort, roughly five DR-DQ haplotypes were treated as single units for association and clustering. Among about 390 genotyped donors of the cohort, an average of around 240,000 unique TCR beta nucleotide sequences were sequenced per donor, 15% to 20% of them non-productive.

The cohort comprised fewer than 700 healthy bone marrow donors. Cohort members were all nominally healthy when sampled, although unrecorded immune exposures were likely present. The donor tested CMV seropositive, placing the donor among the 250 to 350 seropositive members of the cohort. A peripheral blood sample was provided by each donor, and peripheral blood mononuclear cells were used for TCR beta sequencing. Genomic DNA was extracted from the blood cell samples with the Qiagen DNeasy Blood Extraction Kit. Details on this clone: What this receptor recognizes is not known. One base away there is no much larger clone; base qualities are not given.

Broader findings and caveats from the paper: A later analysis found that most CMV-associated TCR beta chains appeared HLA-restricted, with HLA associations seemingly driven largely by CMV exposure. The study listed 150 to 200 TCR beta chains as associated with cytomegalovirus. Specific HLA alleles were associated with 15,000 to 20,000 TCR beta sequences at a false discovery rate of 0.05 in a later analysis. Roughly uniform sequencing depth across donors was assumed in presence/absence analyses, although this assumption may not hold. According to a later genetic analysis, donors in an Asian-associated ancestry cluster had fewer N-insertions in productive TCRs than the approximately 670-donor mean. A cluster of highly shared sequence variants was judged likely to be a technical artifact of the sequencing pipeline. A further reported finding was that TCR beta sequences accurately predicted the HLA-A and HLA-B alleles for most subjects in the first cohort. The only immune exposure information available for the cohort was CMV serostatus. Most TCR sequences were seen in very few donors, while some public TCRs were found in many individuals. The cohort was sequenced for TCR beta chains only, and without alpha or paired-chain data the features that could be detected were limited. The 87-base-pair reads could not distinguish some IMGT-functional V segments, including TRBV6-2 and TRBV6-3, so those segments were excluded. V-gene and J-gene trimming of TCR beta chains was associated with a missense DCLRE1C variant in a later genetic analysis, and the association was replicated in an independent cohort. In an earlier analysis of approximately 590 of the donors, most TCR beta V segments were observed in productive rearrangements about 90% or about 30% of the time, broadly matching IMGT annotations. HLA typing was unavailable for some donors at each locus, so association tests used only the typed subset. A few of the identified cytomegalovirus-associated TCR beta chains were confirmed in vitro to be specific for cytomegalovirus antigens. In a later analysis, HLA-associated TCR beta chains were found to be more clonally expanded and to have lower generation probabilities than equally common non-associated chains. Because counts were too low, seventeen rarely observed V segments, including chromosome 9 orphons, were left out of the earlier analysis of over 550 of the donors. Several of the top co-occurrence clusters appeared to be linked to parvovirus B19, influenza, CMV and Epstein-Barr virus, according to a later analysis. When HLA alleles, especially DR and DQ, strongly co-occurred, attributing TCR associations to individual alleles was difficult. The authors suggested that the approach could potentially be generalized to other disease states and immunological phenotypes. Correlated functional status among segregating V segments might reflect linkage disequilibrium, but an unknown experimental factor could not be ruled out. In a later analysis, the rate of TCR association differed among HLA loci, with DRB1 alleles having the most associated TCRs and HLA-C alleles having the fewest. In both the original and validation cohorts, the classifier was reported to diagnose cytomegalovirus status with high specificity and sensitivity.

To prepare the library, the immunoSEQ multiplex PCR assay was applied. For the multiplex PCR, a mixture combining 60 forward primers for TCR Vbeta segments and 13 reverse primers for TCR Jbeta segments was used. The CDR3 region of rearranged TCR beta genes was amplified from genomic DNA by a multiplex PCR assay. Amplified TCR beta libraries were sequenced as 87-base-pair reads on the Illumina HiSeq System. The study's processing was this. In a later analysis, approximately 74 million unique TCR beta chains were counted across the roughly 610 repertoires, and roughly 11 million of these chains were shared by at least two donors. To remove PCR and sequencing errors, raw reads were error-corrected and collapsed into unique sequences using a nearest-neighbor algorithm that merged closely related sequences. V, D and J gene segments were assigned by aligning CDR3 sequences to IMGT reference sequences. For a sequence to be retained, a match of at least six nucleotides to both a V gene segment and a J gene segment was required. A rearrangement counted as productive if the CDR3 had no stop codons and remained in frame with V and J, and every other rearrangement counted as non-productive. Following IMGT convention, CDR3 was defined as the stretch from the second conserved V-encoded cysteine to the conserved J-encoded phenylalanine. The earlier analysis of some 600 of the donors excluded sequences that lacked an unambiguous match to a single V gene segment. An earlier analysis of almost 600 of the donors classified V segments as functional when productive rearrangements were above 56.7% and as segregating when the standard deviation between donors was above 5%. A statistical classification framework was developed to diagnose cytomegalovirus status using the catalog of TCR beta chain sequences. In a later analysis, V and J genes were assigned by comparing TCR nucleotide sequences against IMGT/GENE-DB human TR gene sequences. The TCRdist pipeline was used in a later analysis to assign CDR3 sequences and most-parsimonious VDJ recombination scenarios. In a later analysis, each TCR beta chain was defined by its CDR3 amino acid sequence together with its V-gene family, and reads lacking a unique V-gene family were excluded. In a later analysis, 450 to 600 highly shared, low-generation-probability nucleotide sequences were removed to address suspected cross-contamination and a sequencing artifact. A later analysis calculated a clonal expansion index for each public chain from normalized within-repertoire ranks of inferred template counts. In a later analysis, generation probabilities were computed using a VDJ recombination model fitted to out-of-frame rearrangements, and the results were checked against IGoR. In a later analysis, TCR-TCR, TCR-HLA and TCR-CMV co-occurrence was scored with hypergeometric tests, and a repertoire-size bias correction was applied to TCR pairs. False discovery rates were estimated in a later analysis by permuting HLA or CMV assignments 20 times. In a later analysis, co-occurring TCRs were grouped using DBSCAN, with TCRdist sequence similarity added in when clustering inside HLA-allele-positive subsets. Repertoires with fewer than 30,000 or more than 120,000 public chains, plus five repertoires with anomalous nucleotide sharing, were excluded from co-occurrence clustering. What TCRdb holds here is the immuneACCESS table cut down to in-frame rearrangements. Part of the clones is not present; checked against another copy, under half of the missing clones reflect an unresolved V gene, and the others are unexplained. Clonal size and the V and J genes are those of that table, whereas D and trimming came from the DNA. The sample yields about 240,000 clones; about 86% were counted once. The ten most abundant clones make up roughly 7.4% of the sample.

Based on the germline V gene (reference sequence), the CDR1 and CDR2 sequences are MNHEY and SMNVEV. Between the V and J ends, shortened by 2 bases and 4 bases respectively, the junction contains 15 bases. Inclusive of the bounding cysteine and phenylalanine, the CDR3 is 15 residues long. The kept DNA is CDR3 alone, 45 bases in frame from the first base. The source material was PBMCs. Recombination connected TRBV27 to TRBJ2-7; tentative D gene TRBD1, with 5 bases matching. This clonotype was sampled from a woman in her sixties in good health and CMV-seropositive. The nucleotide sequence is given as TGTGCCAGCAGTTTAAGGACCCCCACAGGTTACGAGCAGTACTTC. It specifies CASSLRTPTGYEQYF.